The next 13 T cell receptor beta chains were all read from a single sample in a study of OX40 agonist ivuxolimab in advanced cancers. Sequencing used immunoSEQ multiplex PCR; TCRdb keeps in-frame clones, though not all of them. Seen here are 34,000 or so clones, around 81% observed once, and the top ten hold about 1.3%. The material was CD4+ or CD8+ T cells sorted from blood, obtained in a trial of the OX40 agonist ivuxolimab. The receptor set was obtained from an adult with an advanced solid tumor such as melanoma, head and neck, liver or kidney cancer.

J is TRBJ1-2 and V is TRBV9, with 11 bases that match TRBD1. With V trimmed by 4 bases and J by 2 bases, 4 bases remained unmatched. The CDR3 runs to 15 residues. Germline V gives CDR1 SGDLS, CDR2 YYNGEE. Here the CDR3 reads CASSPRDRGNYGYTF. DNA for the CDR3: TGTGCCAGCAGCCCCCGGGACAGGGGGAACTATGGCTACACCTTC.

The rearrangement links TRBV9 to TRBJ1-1; D gene unclear. Per germline, CDR1 SGDLS and CDR2 YYNGEE. The CDR3 totals 15 residues. Deletions cut 0 bases from V and 2 bases from J, with 11 bases between. CDR3 loop: CASSVEARPNTEAFF. The CDR3 DNA sequence: TGTGCCAGCAGCGTAGAAGCGAGACCTAACACTGAAGCTTTCTTT.

This clone was seen just once. The chain employs TRBV7-2 and TRBJ2-7; the D is unclear. V was clipped by 1 base and J by 5 bases, with 9 bases between them. The V gene's germline CDR1 is SGHTA and CDR2 FQGNSA. The length of the CDR3 is 13 residues. CDR3 sequence reads: CASSLGPENEQYF. CDR3 sequence (DNA): TGTGCCAGCAGCTTAGGACCGGAGAACGAGCAGTACTTC.

The chain recombines TRBV6-1 with TRBJ1-2; D gene ambiguous. The germline CDR1 and CDR2 sequences are MNHNS and SASEGT. Trimming shortened V by 6 bases and J by 4 bases, and 12 bases separated the two germline ends. This CDR3 contains 13 residues. CDR3 sequence: CASSADGFYGYTF. In nucleotides, the CDR3 is TGTGCCAGCAGCGCGGACGGATTCTATGGCTACACCTTC.

The gene calls are TRBV7-2 and TRBJ2-1; 9 bases are shared with TRBD2. The CDR3 is 15 residues long. J lost 2 bases, V lost 1 base, and 0 bases had no gene match. CDR1 and CDR2 (germline): SGHTA, FQGNSA. CDR3 sequence (DNA): TGTGCCAGCAGCTTAGGACTAGCGGCCTACAATGAGCAGTTCTTC. It encodes CASSLGLAAYNEQFF.

The DNA of the CDR3 is TGTGCCAGCAGCCTCCGAGCCGTAGCGGGAAGCGAGCAGTACTTC. This translates into CASSLRAVAGSEQYF. V is TRBV21-1 and J is TRBJ2-7; the table's D call of TRBD2 was not tested on the DNA. TRBV21-1 is tagged as a pseudogene. The CDR3 spans 15 residues.

J is TRBJ2-4 and V is TRBV4-3; D perhaps matches TRBD2 (6 bases). Germline loops: CDR1 LGHNA, CDR2 YSLEER. The CDR3 runs to 13 residues. The V and J ends lost 0 bases and 13 bases respectively, with 13 bases between them. In nucleotides, the CDR3 is TGCGCCAGCAGCCAAGATACGGGGAGGAGCCAGTACTTC. It codes for CASSQDTGRSQYF.

The chain carries TRBV5-1 and TRBJ1-4; possible D gene TRBD1, 6 bases. CDR3 size: 17 residues. Trimming removed 3 bases from V and 4 bases from J, with 19 bases in between. Germline CDR1 and CDR2: SGHRS and YFSETQ. The CDR3 region has the DNA TGCGCCAGCAGCTGTCTTATCAGGGGCCGACTTAATGAAAAACTGTTTTTT. Its protein product is CASSCLIRGRLNEKLFF.

This chain joins TRBV5-6 and TRBJ1-1; D is possibly TRBD1 (5 bases). This CDR3 contains 14 residues. V was trimmed by 2 bases and J by 2 bases, leaving 10 bases between them. Germline values: CDR1 SGHDT, CDR2 YYEEEE. The CDR3 sequence is CASSFLGGNTEAFF. The CDR3, as DNA: TGTGCCAGCAGCTTTCTGGGGGGAAACACTGAAGCTTTCTTT.

The gene calls are TRBV11-1 and TRBJ2-7; D is undetermined. This CDR3 is 11 amino acids long. Between the trimmed V and J ends, which lost 4 bases and 4 bases, there was a span of 5 bases. Germline assignment: CDR1 SGHAT and CDR2 FQDESV (reference sequence). The CDR3, as DNA: TGTGCCAGCAGCTCTAGGTACGAGCAGTACTTC. Translation: CASSSRYEQYF.

J is TRBJ2-1 and V is TRBV30; D gene ambiguous. The germline V and J ends were trimmed by 0 bases and 9 bases, with 6 bases remaining between them. CDR1 and CDR2 (germline): GTSNPN, SVGIG (reference sequence). This CDR3 spans 11 amino acids. CDR3 nucleotides: TGTGCCTGGAGTGTAATCGGTGAGCAGTTCTTC. Translated: CAWSVIGEQFF.

This chain connects TRBV29-1 to TRBJ2-7, with 9 positions matching TRBD2. The CDR3 extends over 13 amino acids. Germline V gives CDR1 SQVTM, CDR2 ANQGSEA. J gave up 3 bases and V 6 bases, and 6 bases lay outside the gene matches. CDR3 sequence (DNA): TGCAGCGTATTAGCGGGAGTGGGCTACGAGCAGTACTTC. Its translation is CSVLAGVGYEQYF.

This chain connects TRBV9 to TRBJ2-2; 7 bases are a match to TRBD1. CDR1 and CDR2 (germline): SGDLS, YYNGEE. The CDR3 is 15 residues long. The V segment lost 2 bases and the J segment 4 bases; nucleotides outside the gene matches: 5. The CDR3 DNA sequence: TGTGCCAGCAGCGTCCGGGACAGACCCACCGGGGAGCTGTTTTTT. It codes for CASSVRDRPTGELFF.